Detailed here is one T cell receptor beta chain. This clonotype has just a few counts. Its antigen specificity is not known. Per-base quality was not reported, and no clone a single base away is much larger than it. For repertoire sequencing, TCR beta CDR3 regions were amplified from RNA transcripts. HTBI primers and the Qiagen OneStep RT-PCR kit were used in a first-round RT-PCR, which was followed by a second-round multiplex PCR, size selection and purification. Libraries were sequenced paired-end with 100 bp reads on an Illumina HiSeq2000. On the study's bioinformatics: SOAPnuke was used to process the reads, removing any read that contained adapters or uncalled bases, had a mean Phred below 15, or lacked an exact match to the constant primer or identifier. COPE v1.2.5 was used to merge the high-quality paired reads. Each unique nucleotide sequence was treated as a clonotype, and MiTCR v1.1 was used to align the clonotypes to the IMGT TRB V, D and J references. Only V-J combinations with frequency above 0.0001 were analysed, covering 98% to 99.2% of repertoires. For each V-J combination, a TCR clonal expansion and chaos score was defined as F50 clonal expansion divided by the chaos observed in the TCRdist matrix. Welch's t-statistics and random forest were used to reduce features to about a dozen V-J combinations, which were fed into a naive Bayes classifier. Thyroid-blood repertoire similarity was quantified with the Morisita-Horn index. TCRdb reworked the public reads: Q25 trimming with fastp, MiXCR clone assembly, productive beta chains retained. Entries that share a CDR3 protein sequence are merged under the most common genes and DNA. The V and J calls, along with clone size, are taken from TCRdb and not from the paper's own processing. Counted in this sample were about 400,000 distinct CDR3 sequences; about 16% of them appeared once. Together, the top ten hold 5.5% to 8% of the sample.

The data stem from a study of Graves' ophthalmopathy and Graves' hyperthyroidism (dated by TCRdb to about 2018). Broadly, across the study: Peripheral blood samples were taken at the time of initial diagnosis, before any treatment was given. The study used TCR beta repertoire signatures to distinguish Graves' ophthalmopathy from Graves' hyperthyroidism and to predict progression to ophthalmopathy. In total, some 130 blood samples were TCR-sequenced: 40 to 45 ophthalmopathy, approximately 80 hyperthyroidism and approximately 17 hyperthyroidism-to-ophthalmopathy patients. To explore V-J signatures that separate ophthalmopathy from hyperthyroidism, a discovery set of about 98 patients was enrolled, consisting of about 41 with ophthalmopathy and roughly 57 with stable hyperthyroidism. An independent validation cohort was composed of 18 hyperthyroidism patients and 17 patients who later progressed from hyperthyroidism to ophthalmopathy. In roughly 6 hyperthyroidism patients, the T-cell repertoires found in thyroid tissue were compared with those found in blood. Following sampling, methimazole starting at 30 mg daily was administered to hyperthyroidism patients, and high-dose intravenous methylprednisolone was administered to ophthalmopathy patients. The roughly 91 discovery patients were randomly divided into training and test sets at a 7:3 ratio. Study-wide findings and limitations: Most expanded thyroid clonotypes with frequency above 0.001 were also detected in blood, suggesting blood repertoires may reflect the thyroid immune response. In cross-validation, the 13-signature model distinguished ophthalmopathy from stable hyperthyroidism with approximately 88% sensitivity and roughly 81% specificity, and in the test set the corresponding values were about 80% and 75%. Sample size was not predetermined statistically, and investigators were not blinded to group allocation. In validation, the model predicted ophthalmopathy progression with more than 70% sensitivity and approximately 72% specificity; roughly 11 predicted patients were CT-confirmed with GO in a median of around 6.5 months.

Hyperthyroidism was considered stable if no progression to ophthalmopathy occurred within 18 months of follow-up. The hyperthyroidism patients were 18 to 65 years old and newly diagnosed, with a disease duration of less than 2 months. Patients with other autoimmune diseases, uncontrolled infections, pregnancy or lactation were excluded from the study. Diagnosis relied on clinical symptoms, serum thyroxine, TRAb, thyroid ultrasound and orbital computed tomography. Ficoll-Paque density gradient centrifugation was used to isolate PBMCs from 9.5 to 10 ml of fresh peripheral blood. Total RNA was extracted using Trizol reagent, and RNA quality was checked on an Agilent 2100 Bioanalyzer. V drops 5 bases and J drops 4 bases, leaving 12 bases in between. CDR1 and CDR2 (SEHNR, FQNEAQ) derive from the germline V gene (reference sequence). There are 13 amino acids in the CDR3, from cysteine to phenylalanine inclusive. Only the CDR3 part of the read is kept: 39 bases, read in frame from the first base.

The rearranged chain carries TRBV7-9 and TRBJ2-7, with TRBD2 perhaps the D gene, on 5 matching bases. The sequence was collected from a woman aged 18 to 35 with stable Graves' hyperthyroidism. Donor details come from another sample of the same person, matched by shared clones. The sequencing sample was made of peripheral blood. The nucleotide sequence reads as follows: TGTGCCAGCAGCCGCGGGCCCTGGTACGAGCAGTACTTC. Protein translation: CASSRGPWYEQYF.